One and the same sample provided the 14 T cell receptor beta chains below, sequenced in a study of cytomegalovirus exposure and HLA in healthy donors. PCR involved 60 Vbeta and 13 Jbeta primers. Only in-frame clones appear in the TCRdb table, and some are missing; sequencing was by immunoSEQ multiplex PCR. Here the sample spans some 250,000 clones, 82% being singletons. The sample consisted of PBMCs. The receptors come from a woman in her thirties or forties in good health and CMV-seropositive.

The J gene is TRBJ2-4, the V gene TRBV7-2; TRBD2 matches at 9 bases. V gave up 6 bases and J gave up 7 bases; unmatched junction bases: 10. This CDR3 contains 15 residues. The V gene's germline CDR1 is SGHTA and CDR2 FQGNSA. DNA for the CDR3: TGTGCCAGCAGAGGCTCCGGGACTAGCCTTAACATTCAGTACTTC. It specifies CASRGSGTSLNIQYF.

About this clone: The junction and the germline gene differ at one end; a read error may be behind it. The V call is TRBV30, the J call TRBJ2-5; D is undetermined. The CDR3 covers 13 residues. CDR1 is GTSNPN, CDR2 SVGIG, per germline (reference sequence). CDR3 DNA sequence: TGTGCCTGGAGTGTAAGCTTGCAAGAGGCCCAGTACTTC. Residues: CAWSVSLQEAQYF.

This clone has a handful of counts. The CDR3 nucleotides read TGTGCCAGCAGCCCGAGGGTTGCAGGGGGCCCAACTGAAGCTTTCTTT. Translation: CASSPRVAGGPTEAFF. The chain combines TRBV7-8 with TRBJ1-1; 8 positions agree with TRBD1. V was clipped by 5 bases and J by 5 bases; unmatched bases: 13. In germline, CDR1 is SGHVS, CDR2 FQNEAQ. This CDR3 is 16 amino acids long.

The chain couples TRBV9 to TRBJ1-6; 8 bases are shared with TRBD1. CDR1 is SGDLS, CDR2 YYNGEE, per germline. Losses at the gene ends were 5 bases for V and 5 bases for J; bases not matched to a gene: 0. The CDR3 has 13 residues. CDR3 DNA sequence: TGTGCCAGCAGGGGACAGGATAATTCACCCCTCCACTTT. Residues: CASRGQDNSPLHF.

The chain links TRBV5-1 to TRBJ1-5, with unresolved D. V lost 2 bases and J 2 bases, leaving 8 bases between the germline ends. The CDR3 contains 14 residues. Germline V gene sequence: CDR1 SGHRS, CDR2 YFSETQ. CDR3 in amino acids: CASSLSGGNQPQHF. For the CDR3, the DNA is TGCGCCAGCAGCTTAAGCGGGGGCAATCAGCCCCAGCATTTT.

A single count supports this clone. The J gene is TRBJ1-6, the V gene TRBV7-2; D gene ambiguous. Trimming took off 6 bases at V and 10 bases at J, with 16 bases between the two ends. This CDR3 comprises 14 residues. Germline CDR1 is SGHTA and CDR2 is FQGNSA. The CDR3 region has the DNA TGTGCCAGCAGTCTGTCACACACGGGGTCACCCCTCCACTTT. As protein: CASSLSHTGSPLHF. The whole variable domain, filled in from reference TRBV7-2 and TRBJ1-6, reads GAGVSQSPSNKVTEKGKDVELRCDPISGHTALYWYRQSLGQGLEFLIYFQGNSAPDKSGLPSDRFSAERTGGSVSTLTIQRTQQEDSAVYLCASSLSHTGSPLHFGNGTRLTVT.

CDR3 nucleotide sequence: TGTGCCAGCAGCTTATCGACAGGGGATAATGAAAAACTGTTTTTT. Its protein is CASSLSTGDNEKLFF. V and J are TRBV7-2 and TRBJ1-4; 8 bases fit TRBD1. V gave up 2 bases and J gave up 4 bases; unmatched junction bases: 3. The CDR3 totals 15 residues. Per germline, CDR1 SGHTA and CDR2 FQGNSA.

This clone was detected a few times. V and J are TRBV19 and TRBJ1-5, with 8 bases matching TRBD1. Germline trimming cut 5 bases from V and 7 bases from J; bases unmatched to any gene: 10. Germline CDR1 is LNHDA and CDR2 is SQIVND (reference sequence). The CDR3 length is 15 residues. This CDR3 reads CASSEDRGFGQPQHF. CDR3 coding DNA: TGTGCCAGTAGTGAAGACAGGGGATTCGGACAGCCCCAGCATTTT.

The gene calls are TRBV7-3 and TRBJ2-6; no reliable D call. V was clipped by 5 bases and J by 0 bases, with 11 bases between them. The CDR3 is 16 amino acids. Germline V CDR1 and CDR2: SGHTA, FQGTGA. The CDR3 protein is CASSTNSGSGANVLTF. The CDR3 DNA reads TGTGCCAGCAGCACCAACTCAGGCTCTGGGGCCAACGTCCTGACTTTC.

V gene TRBV7-6 combines with J gene TRBJ2-1, with D maybe TRBD2 (5 bases). Germline CDR1 reads SGHVS; CDR2 reads FNYEAQ. The CDR3 totals 16 residues. The V end was cut by 0 bases, the J end by 6 bases, with 15 bases between. CDR3 region: CASSLAGGSYSNEQFF. The DNA for the CDR3 is TGTGCCAGCAGCTTAGCGGGCGGGTCTTACAGCAATGAGCAGTTCTTC.

The chain uses TRBV9 and TRBJ2-7, with D possibly TRBD1 on 5 matching bases. Germline values: CDR1 SGDLS, CDR2 YYNGEE. The CDR3 is made up of 13 amino acids. The germline V and J ends were trimmed by 4 bases and 2 bases, with 10 bases remaining between them. The CDR3 protein is CASSPQGTYEQYF. The CDR3 DNA reads TGTGCCAGCAGCCCCCAGGGAACCTACGAGCAGTACTTC. Using reference TRBV9 and TRBJ2-7 for the parts outside the CDR3, the full variable domain is DSGVTQTPKHLITATGQRVTLRCSPRSGDLSVYWYQQSLDQGLQFLIQYYNGEERAKGNILERFSAQQFPDLHSELNLSSLELGDSALYFCASSPQGTYEQYFGPGTRLTVT.

This chain connects TRBV6-1 to TRBJ2-5; D perhaps matches TRBD1 (7 bases). TRBJ2-7 matches the DNA end more closely, so the J call is doubtful. This CDR3 is 15 amino acids long. Germline V gene data show CDR1 as MNHNS and CDR2 as SASEGT. CDR3 sequence (DNA): TGTGCCAGCAGGGTGGAGGGGGCCTACTCCTACGAGCAGTACTTC. It is translated as CASRVEGAYSYEQYF.

V is TRBV7-9 and J is TRBJ2-3, with D uncertain. The CDR3 totals 13 residues. Between the trimmed V and J ends, which lost 5 bases and 1 base, there was a span of 7 bases. Germline loops: CDR1 SEHNR, CDR2 FQNEAQ (reference sequence). The CDR3 spells CASSASRTDTQYF. The CDR3 nucleotides read TGTGCCAGCAGCGCGAGCCGCACAGATACGCAGTATTTT. Variable domain in full (rest from reference TRBV7-9 and TRBJ2-3): DTGVSQNPRHKITKRGQNVTFRCDPISEHNRLYWYRQTLGQGPEFLTYFQNEAQLEKSRLLSDRFSAERPKGSFSTLEIQRTEQGDSAMYLCASSASRTDTQYFGPGTRLTVL.

J is TRBJ2-1 and V is TRBV19; 11 bases agree with TRBD2. This CDR3 is 14 amino acids long. The V gene end was trimmed by 10 bases and the J gene end by 8 bases; junction bases not matched to a gene: 10. Germline V lookup: CDR1 LNHDA, CDR2 SQIVND (reference sequence). The CDR3 DNA sequence: TGTGCCACCTCGGCGCTAGCGGGAGGATATGAGCAGTTCTTC. It yields the protein CATSALAGGYEQFF.